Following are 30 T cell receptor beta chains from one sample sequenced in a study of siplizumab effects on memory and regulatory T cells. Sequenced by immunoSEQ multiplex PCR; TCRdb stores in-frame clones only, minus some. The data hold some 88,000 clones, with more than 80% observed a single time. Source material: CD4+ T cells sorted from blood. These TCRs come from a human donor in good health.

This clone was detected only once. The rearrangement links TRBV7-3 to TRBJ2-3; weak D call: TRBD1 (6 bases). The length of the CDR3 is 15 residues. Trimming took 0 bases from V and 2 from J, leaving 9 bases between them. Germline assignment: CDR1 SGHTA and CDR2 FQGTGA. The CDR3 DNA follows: TGTGCCAGCAGCTTAACGGGGGCTTTCACAGATACGCAGTATTTT. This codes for CASSLTGAFTDTQYF.

CDR3 region: CASSRTVGGEPQHF. For the CDR3, the DNA is TGTGCCAGTAGTAGGACAGTTGGGGGGGAGCCCCAGCATTTT. The gene calls are TRBV19 and TRBJ1-5; a weak D match, TRBD1 (6 bases). With 4 bases removed from V and 8 bases from J, the gap between germline ends came to 15 bases. The CDR3 is 14 residues long. Germline assignment: CDR1 LNHDA and CDR2 SQIVND (reference sequence).

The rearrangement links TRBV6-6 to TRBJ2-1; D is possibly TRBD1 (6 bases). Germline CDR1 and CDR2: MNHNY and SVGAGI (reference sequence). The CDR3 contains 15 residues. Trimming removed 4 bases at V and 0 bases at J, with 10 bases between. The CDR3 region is CASSSRDNSYNEQFF. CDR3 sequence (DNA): TGTGCCAGCAGTTCCCGGGACAACTCCTACAATGAGCAGTTCTTC.

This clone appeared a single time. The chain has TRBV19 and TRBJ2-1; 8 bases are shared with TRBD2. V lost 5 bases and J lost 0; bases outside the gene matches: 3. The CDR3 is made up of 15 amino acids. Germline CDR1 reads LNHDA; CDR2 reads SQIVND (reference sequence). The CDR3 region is CASSRAGASYNEQFF. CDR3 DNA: TGTGCCAGTAGTCGAGCGGGAGCCTCCTACAATGAGCAGTTCTTC.

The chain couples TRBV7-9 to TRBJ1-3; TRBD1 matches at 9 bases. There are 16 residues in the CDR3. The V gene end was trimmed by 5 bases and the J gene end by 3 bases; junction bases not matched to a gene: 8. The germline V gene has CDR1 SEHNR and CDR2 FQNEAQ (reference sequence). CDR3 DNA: TGTGCCAGCAGCGAAACGGGACAGGGAAGTGGAAACACCATATATTTT. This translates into CASSETGQGSGNTIYF.

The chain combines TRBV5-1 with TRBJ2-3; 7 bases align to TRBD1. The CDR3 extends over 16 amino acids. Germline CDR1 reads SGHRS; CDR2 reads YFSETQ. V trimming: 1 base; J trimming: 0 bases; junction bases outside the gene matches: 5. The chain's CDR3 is CASSLPGTASTDTQYF. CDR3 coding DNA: TGCGCCAGCAGCTTGCCCGGGACAGCCAGCACAGATACGCAGTATTTT.

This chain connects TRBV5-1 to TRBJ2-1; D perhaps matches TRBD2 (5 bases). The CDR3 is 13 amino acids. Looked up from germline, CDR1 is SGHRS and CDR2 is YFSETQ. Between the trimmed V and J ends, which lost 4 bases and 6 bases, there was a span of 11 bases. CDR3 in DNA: TGCGCCAGCAGCCCAGGACGGGGCAATGAGCAGTTCTTC. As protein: CASSPGRGNEQFF.

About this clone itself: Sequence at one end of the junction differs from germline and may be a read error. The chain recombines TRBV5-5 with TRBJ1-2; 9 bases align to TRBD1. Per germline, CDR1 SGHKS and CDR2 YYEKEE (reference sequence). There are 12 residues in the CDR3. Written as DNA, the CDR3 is TGTGCCAGCAGCTCGACAGGGGGTGGCTACATCTTC. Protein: CASSSTGGGYIF.

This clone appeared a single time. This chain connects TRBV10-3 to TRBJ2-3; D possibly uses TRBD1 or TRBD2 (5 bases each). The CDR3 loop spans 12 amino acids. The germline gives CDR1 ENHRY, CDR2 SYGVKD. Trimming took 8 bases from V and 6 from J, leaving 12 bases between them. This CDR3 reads CAISPGADTQYF. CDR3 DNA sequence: TGTGCCATCTCTCCCGGGGCGGATACGCAGTATTTT.

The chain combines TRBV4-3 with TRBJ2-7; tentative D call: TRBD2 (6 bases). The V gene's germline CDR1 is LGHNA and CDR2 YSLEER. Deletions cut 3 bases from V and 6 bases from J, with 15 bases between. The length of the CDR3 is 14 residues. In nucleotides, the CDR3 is TGCGCCAGCAGCCAGGCACTAGCATCTCGCGAGCAGTACTTC. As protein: CASSQALASREQYF.

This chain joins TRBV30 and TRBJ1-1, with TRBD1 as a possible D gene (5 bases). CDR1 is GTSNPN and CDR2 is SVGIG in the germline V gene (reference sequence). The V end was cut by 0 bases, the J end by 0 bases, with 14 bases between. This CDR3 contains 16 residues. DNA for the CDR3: TGTGCCTGGAGTGTAGGGGTGGGGCTCCTGAACACTGAAGCTTTCTTT. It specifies CAWSVGVGLLNTEAFF.

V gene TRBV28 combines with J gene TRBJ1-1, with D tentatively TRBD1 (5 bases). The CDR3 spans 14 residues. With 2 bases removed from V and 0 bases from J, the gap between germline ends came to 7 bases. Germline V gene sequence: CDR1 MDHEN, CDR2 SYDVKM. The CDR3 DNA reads TGTGCCAGCAGTTTACCAGGGATGAACACTGAAGCTTTCTTT. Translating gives CASSLPGMNTEAFF. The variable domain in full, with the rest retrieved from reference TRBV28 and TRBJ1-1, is DVKVTQSSRYLVKRTGEKVFLECVQDMDHENMFWYRQDPGLGLRLIYFSYDVKMKEKGDIPEGYSVSREKKERFSLILESASTNQTSMYLCASSLPGMNTEAFFGQGTRLTVV.

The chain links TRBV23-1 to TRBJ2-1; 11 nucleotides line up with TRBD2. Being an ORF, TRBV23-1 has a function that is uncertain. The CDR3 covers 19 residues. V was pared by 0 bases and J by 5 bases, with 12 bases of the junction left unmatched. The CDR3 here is CASSQSVTSGSLPDNEQFF. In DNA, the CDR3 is TGCGCCAGCAGTCAATCGGTCACTAGCGGGAGTCTTCCGGACAATGAGCAGTTCTTC.

CDR3 in DNA: TGCAGCGTCGGGGACAGCTCCTATGGCTACACCTTC. This codes for CSVGDSSYGYTF. This chain joins TRBV29-1 and TRBJ1-2; TRBD1 matches 7 bases. Per the germline V gene, CDR1 is SQVTM and CDR2 is ANQGSEA. The CDR3 sequence is 12 residues long. Trimming removed 6 bases from V and 4 bases from J; junction bases left unmatched: 5.

The DNA of the CDR3 is TGCGCCAGCACCCGAGACGGTCGGGAAAAACTGTTTTTT. The encoded protein is CASTRDGREKLFF. This sequence joins TRBV4-1 and TRBJ1-4; D gene uncertain. V was pared by 7 bases and J by 8 bases, with 14 bases between. This CDR3 comprises 13 residues. CDR1 MGHRA and CDR2 YSYEKL come from the germline V gene.

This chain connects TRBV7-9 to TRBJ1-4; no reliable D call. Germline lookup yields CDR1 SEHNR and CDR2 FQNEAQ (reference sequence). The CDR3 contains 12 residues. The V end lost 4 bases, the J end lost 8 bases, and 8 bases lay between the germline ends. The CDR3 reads CASSSEAEKLFF. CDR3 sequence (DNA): TGTGCCAGCAGCTCCGAGGCCGAAAAACTGTTTTTT.

In nucleotides, the CDR3 is TGCGCCAGCAGCTTGGCGGGACAGATCTCTGGAAACACCATATATTTT. Its protein is CASSLAGQISGNTIYF. V gene TRBV5-1 combines with J gene TRBJ1-3; TRBD1 agrees at 7 bases. V gave up 0 bases and J gave up 0 bases; unmatched junction bases: 3. CDR1 is SGHRS and CDR2 is YFSETQ in the germline V gene. The CDR3 runs to 16 residues.

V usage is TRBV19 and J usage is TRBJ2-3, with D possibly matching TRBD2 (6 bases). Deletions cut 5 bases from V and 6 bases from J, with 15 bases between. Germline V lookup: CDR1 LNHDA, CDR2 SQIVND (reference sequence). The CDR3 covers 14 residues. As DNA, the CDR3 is TGTGCCAGTAGTCCCGGGACTGGGGCCGATACGCAGTATTTT. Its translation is CASSPGTGADTQYF.

CDR3 protein: CASSDPQTGYTF. DNA for the CDR3: TGTGCCAGCAGCGACCCACAGACGGGCTACACCTTC. The genes are TRBV5-4 and TRBJ1-2, with D unresolved. This CDR3 contains 12 residues. CDR1 SGHNT and CDR2 YYREEE come from the germline V gene (reference sequence). Trimming removed 4 bases from V and 8 bases from J, with 12 bases in between.

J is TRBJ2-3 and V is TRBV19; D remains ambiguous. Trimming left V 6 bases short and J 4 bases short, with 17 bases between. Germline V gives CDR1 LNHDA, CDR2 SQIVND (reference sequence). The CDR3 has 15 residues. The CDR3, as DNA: TGTGCCAGTAGAGAGATTGGGGATCCGTCAGATACGCAGTATTTT. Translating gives CASREIGDPSDTQYF. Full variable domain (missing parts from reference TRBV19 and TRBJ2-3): DGGITQSPKYLFRKEGQNVTLSCEQNLNHDAMYWYRQDPGQGLRLIYYSQIVNDFQKGDIAEGYSVSREKKESFPLTVTSAQKNPTAFYLCASREIGDPSDTQYFGPGTRLTVL.

The CDR3 region has the DNA TGTGCCAGCAGTTTATTGGGCGGGAACACTGAAGCTTTCTTT. Translated, it gives CASSLLGGNTEAFF. The genes are TRBV27 and TRBJ1-1; no definite D call. The CDR3 is 14 amino acids. From germline, CDR1 is MNHEY and CDR2 SMNVEV (reference sequence). Trimming took off 1 base at V and 1 base at J, with 7 bases between the two ends.

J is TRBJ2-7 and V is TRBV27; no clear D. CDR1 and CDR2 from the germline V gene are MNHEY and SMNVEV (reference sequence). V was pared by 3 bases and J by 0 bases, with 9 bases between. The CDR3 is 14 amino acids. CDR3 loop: CASSFSRSSYEQYF. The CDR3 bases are TGTGCCAGCAGTTTTTCCAGGAGCTCCTACGAGCAGTACTTC.

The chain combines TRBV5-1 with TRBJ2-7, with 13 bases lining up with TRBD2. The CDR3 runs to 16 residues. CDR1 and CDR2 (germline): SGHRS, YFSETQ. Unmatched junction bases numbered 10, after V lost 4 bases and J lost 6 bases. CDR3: CASSAGGLAGLSEQYF. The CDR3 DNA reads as TGCGCCAGCAGCGCCGGGGGACTAGCGGGACTATCCGAGCAGTACTTC.

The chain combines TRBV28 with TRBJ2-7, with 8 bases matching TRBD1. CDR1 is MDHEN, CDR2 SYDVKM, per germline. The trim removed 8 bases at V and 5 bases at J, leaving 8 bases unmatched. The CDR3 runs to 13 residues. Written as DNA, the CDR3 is TGTGCCAGCCGGTCTCCAGGGGGCAACGAGCAGTACTTC. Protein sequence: CASRSPGGNEQYF.

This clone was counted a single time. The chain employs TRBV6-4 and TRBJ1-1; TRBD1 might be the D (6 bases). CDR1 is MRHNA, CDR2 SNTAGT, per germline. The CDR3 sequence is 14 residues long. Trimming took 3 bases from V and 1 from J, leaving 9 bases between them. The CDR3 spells CASSDTDRNTEAFF. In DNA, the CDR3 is TGTGCCAGCAGTGATACGGACAGGAACACTGAAGCTTTCTTT.

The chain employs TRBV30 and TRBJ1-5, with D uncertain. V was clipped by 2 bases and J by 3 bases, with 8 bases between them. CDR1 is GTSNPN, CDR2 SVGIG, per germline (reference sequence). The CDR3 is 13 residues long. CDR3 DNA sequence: TGTGCCTGGAGTAAGAGAACCAATCAGCCCCAGCATTTT. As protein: CAWSKRTNQPQHF. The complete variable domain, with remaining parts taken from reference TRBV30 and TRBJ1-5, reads SQTIHQWPATLVQPVGSPLSLECTVEGTSNPNLYWYRQAAGRGLQLLFYSVGIGQISSEVPQNLSASRPQDRQFILSSKKLLLSDSGFYLCAWSKRTNQPQHFGDGTRLSIL.

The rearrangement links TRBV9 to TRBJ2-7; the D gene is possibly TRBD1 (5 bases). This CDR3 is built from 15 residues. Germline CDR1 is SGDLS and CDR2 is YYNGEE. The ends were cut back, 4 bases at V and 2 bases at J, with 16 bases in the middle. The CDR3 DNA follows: TGTGCCAGCAGCCGAACACTCGAAGGGGCCTACGAGCAGTACTTC. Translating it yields CASSRTLEGAYEQYF.

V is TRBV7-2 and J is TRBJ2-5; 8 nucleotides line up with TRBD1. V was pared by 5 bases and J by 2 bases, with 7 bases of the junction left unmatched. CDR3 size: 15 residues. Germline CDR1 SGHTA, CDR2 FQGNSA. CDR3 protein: CASSIDRGAQETQYF. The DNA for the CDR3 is TGTGCCAGCAGCATAGACAGGGGCGCACAAGAGACCCAGTACTTC.

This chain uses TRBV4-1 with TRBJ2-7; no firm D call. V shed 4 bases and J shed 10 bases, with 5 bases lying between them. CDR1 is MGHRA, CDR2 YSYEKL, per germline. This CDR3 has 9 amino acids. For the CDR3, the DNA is TGCGCCAGCAGCCTCGGACAGTACTTC. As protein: CASSLGQYF.

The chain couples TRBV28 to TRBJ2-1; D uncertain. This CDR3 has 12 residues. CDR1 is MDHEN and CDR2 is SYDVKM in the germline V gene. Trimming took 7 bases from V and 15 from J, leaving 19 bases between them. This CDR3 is CASTPPIGKGFF. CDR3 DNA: TGTGCCAGCACCCCCCCCATCGGTAAGGGGTTCTTC.